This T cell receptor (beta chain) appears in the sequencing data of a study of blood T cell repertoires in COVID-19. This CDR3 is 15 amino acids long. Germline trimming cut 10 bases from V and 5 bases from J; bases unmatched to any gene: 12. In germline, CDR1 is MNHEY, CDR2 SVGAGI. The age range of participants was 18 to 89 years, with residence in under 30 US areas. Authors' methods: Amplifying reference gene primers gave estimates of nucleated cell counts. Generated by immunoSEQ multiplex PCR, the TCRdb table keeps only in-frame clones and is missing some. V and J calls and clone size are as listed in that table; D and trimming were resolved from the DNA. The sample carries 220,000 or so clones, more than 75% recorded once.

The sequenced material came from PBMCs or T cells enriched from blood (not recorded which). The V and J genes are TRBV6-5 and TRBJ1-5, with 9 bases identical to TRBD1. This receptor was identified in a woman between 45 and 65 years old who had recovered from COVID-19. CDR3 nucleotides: TGTGCCATCAAACAGGGGGCAGGGGCACATCAGCCCCAGCATTTT. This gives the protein CAIKQGAGAHQPQHF.